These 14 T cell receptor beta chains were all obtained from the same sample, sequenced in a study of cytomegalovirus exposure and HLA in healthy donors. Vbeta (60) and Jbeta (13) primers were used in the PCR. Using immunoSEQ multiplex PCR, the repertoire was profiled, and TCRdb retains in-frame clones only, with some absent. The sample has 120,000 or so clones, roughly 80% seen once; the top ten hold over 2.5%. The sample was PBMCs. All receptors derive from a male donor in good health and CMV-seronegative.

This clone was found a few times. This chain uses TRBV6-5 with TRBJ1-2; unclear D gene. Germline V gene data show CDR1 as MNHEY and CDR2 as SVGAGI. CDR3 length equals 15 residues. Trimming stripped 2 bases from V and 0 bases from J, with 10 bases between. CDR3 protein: CASSYAGSANYGYTF. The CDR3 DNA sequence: TGTGCCAGCAGTTACGCCGGGAGCGCTAACTATGGCTACACCTTC.

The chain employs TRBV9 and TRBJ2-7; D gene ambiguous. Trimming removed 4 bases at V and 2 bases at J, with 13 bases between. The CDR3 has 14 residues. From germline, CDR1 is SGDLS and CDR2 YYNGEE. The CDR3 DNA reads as TGTGCCAGCAGCCTCCGGGTCAACGCCTACGAGCAGTACTTC. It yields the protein CASSLRVNAYEQYF.

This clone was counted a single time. The CDR3 DNA reads as TGTGCCAGCAGCCCCCTAGCGGGTAATGAGCAGTTCTTC. It translates to CASSPLAGNEQFF. The V gene is TRBV7-3, the J gene TRBJ2-1; the match to TRBD2 covers 8 bases. Trimming cost V 5 bases and J 7 bases; bases outside gene matches: 4. The CDR3 contains 13 residues. CDR1 and CDR2 (germline): SGHTA, FQGTGA.

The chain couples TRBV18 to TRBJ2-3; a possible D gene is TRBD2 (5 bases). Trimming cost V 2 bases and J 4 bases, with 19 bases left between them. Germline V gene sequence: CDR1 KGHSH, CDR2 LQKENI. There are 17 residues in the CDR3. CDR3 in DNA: TGTGCCAGCTCACCAAAGACTCCTAGCAGCCATGCAGATACGCAGTATTTT. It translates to CASSPKTPSSHADTQYF.

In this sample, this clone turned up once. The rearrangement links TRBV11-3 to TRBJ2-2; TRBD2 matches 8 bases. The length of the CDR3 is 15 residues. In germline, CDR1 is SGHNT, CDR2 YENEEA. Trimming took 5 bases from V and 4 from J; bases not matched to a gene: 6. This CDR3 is CASSLGGGRTGELFF. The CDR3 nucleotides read TGTGCCAGCAGCCTTGGCGGGGGGCGCACCGGGGAGCTGTTTTTT.

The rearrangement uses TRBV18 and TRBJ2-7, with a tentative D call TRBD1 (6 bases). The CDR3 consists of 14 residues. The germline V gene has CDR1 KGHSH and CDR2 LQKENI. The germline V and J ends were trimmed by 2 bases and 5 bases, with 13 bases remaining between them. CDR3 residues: CASSPTTGFDEQYF. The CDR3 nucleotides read TGTGCCAGCTCACCAACAACAGGGTTCGACGAGCAGTACTTC.

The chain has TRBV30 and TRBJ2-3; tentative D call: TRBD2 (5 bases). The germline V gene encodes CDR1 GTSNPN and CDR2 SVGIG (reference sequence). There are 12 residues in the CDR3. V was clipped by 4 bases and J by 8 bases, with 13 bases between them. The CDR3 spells CAWTTGSATQYF. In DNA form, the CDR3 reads TGTGCCTGGACTACGGGGAGTGCTACGCAGTATTTT.

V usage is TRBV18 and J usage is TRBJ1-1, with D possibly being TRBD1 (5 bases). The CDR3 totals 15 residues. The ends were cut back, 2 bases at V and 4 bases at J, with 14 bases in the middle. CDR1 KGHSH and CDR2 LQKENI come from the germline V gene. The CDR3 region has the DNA TGTGCCAGCTCACCAGGGAGGGGTAGTACCACTGAAGCTTTCTTT. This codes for CASSPGRGSTTEAFF.

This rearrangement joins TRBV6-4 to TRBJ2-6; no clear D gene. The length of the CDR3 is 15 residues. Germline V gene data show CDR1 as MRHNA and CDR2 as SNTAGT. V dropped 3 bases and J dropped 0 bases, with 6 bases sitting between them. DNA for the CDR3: TGTGCCAGCAGTGAAGCTAGCTCTGGGGCCAACGTCCTGACTTTC. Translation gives CASSEASSGANVLTF.

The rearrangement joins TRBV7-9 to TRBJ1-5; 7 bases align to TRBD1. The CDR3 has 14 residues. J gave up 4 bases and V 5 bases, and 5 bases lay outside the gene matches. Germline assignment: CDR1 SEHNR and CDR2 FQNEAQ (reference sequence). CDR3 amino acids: CASSRDSQNQPQHF. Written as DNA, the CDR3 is TGTGCCAGCAGCCGGGACAGCCAGAATCAGCCCCAGCATTTT.

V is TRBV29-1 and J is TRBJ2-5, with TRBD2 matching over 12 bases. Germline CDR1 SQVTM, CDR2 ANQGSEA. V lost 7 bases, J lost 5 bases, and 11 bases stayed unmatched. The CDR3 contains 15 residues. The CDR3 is CSARLAGDRRETQYF. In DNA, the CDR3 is TGCAGCGCACGACTAGCGGGAGATCGTAGGGAGACCCAGTACTTC.

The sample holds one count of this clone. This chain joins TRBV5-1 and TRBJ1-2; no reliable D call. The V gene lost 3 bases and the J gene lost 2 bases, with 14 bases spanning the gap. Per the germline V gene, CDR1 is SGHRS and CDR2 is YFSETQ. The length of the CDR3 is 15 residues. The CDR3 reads CASSSGNAANYGYTF. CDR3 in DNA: TGCGCCAGCAGCTCGGGTAATGCAGCAAACTATGGCTACACCTTC.

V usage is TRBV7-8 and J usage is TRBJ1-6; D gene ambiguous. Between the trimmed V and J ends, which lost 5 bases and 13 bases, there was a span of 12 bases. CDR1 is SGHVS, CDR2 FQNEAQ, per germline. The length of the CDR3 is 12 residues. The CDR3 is CASSPPPQPLHF. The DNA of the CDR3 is TGTGCCAGCAGCCCCCCCCCACAGCCCCTCCACTTT.

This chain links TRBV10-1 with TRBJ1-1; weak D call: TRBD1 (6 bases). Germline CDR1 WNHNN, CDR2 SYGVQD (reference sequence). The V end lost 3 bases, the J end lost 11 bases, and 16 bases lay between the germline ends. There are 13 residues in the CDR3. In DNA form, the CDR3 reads TGCGCCAGCAGTGATAACAGGGCTCTGAGGGCTTTCTTT. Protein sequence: CASSDNRALRAFF.